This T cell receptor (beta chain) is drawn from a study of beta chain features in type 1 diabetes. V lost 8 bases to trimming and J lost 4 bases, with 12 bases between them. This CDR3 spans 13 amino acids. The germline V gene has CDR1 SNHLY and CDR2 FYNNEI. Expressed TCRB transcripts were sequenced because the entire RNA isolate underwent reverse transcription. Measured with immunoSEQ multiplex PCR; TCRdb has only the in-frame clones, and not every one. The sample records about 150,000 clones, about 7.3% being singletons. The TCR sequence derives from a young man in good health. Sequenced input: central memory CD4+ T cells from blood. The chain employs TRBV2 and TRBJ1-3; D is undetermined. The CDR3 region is CASGAGSGNTIYF. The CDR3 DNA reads TGTGCCAGCGGAGCGGGGTCCGGAAACACCATATATTTT.